This T cell receptor (beta chain) was sequenced in a study of T cell clonality in common variable immunodeficiency. Control and CVID samples contributed equal amounts of genomic DNA. Data came from immunoSEQ multiplex PCR; TCRdb stores just in-frame clones and leaves some out. The sample contains about 81,000 clones, none occurring once; around 0.87% lies in the top ten. V lost 0 bases, J lost 7 bases, and 5 bases stayed unmatched. Germline CDR1 and CDR2: MNHEY and SVGEGT. CDR3 length equals 16 residues. This clone was recorded many times. Its antigen is still unknown. The DNA ends 3 residues before the CDR3 does, and the rest of the CDR3 is filled in from the germline J gene. Study-wide results and limits: The cause of increased CVID clonality remains unclear without subpopulation sequencing.

Sequencing input: peripheral blood mononuclear cells. The TCR originated in a person aged 18-69 years in good health. The chain carries TRBV6-2 or TRBV6-3 and TRBJ2-1; 11 bases are a match to TRBD2. CDR3 DNA, as far as it was read: TGTGCCAGCAGTTACTCGCTAGCGGGAGGCTCTAATGAG. Translating it yields CASSYSLAGGSNE. The full CDR3 sequence reads CASSYSLAGGSNEQFF.